The next 9 T cell receptor beta chains were all read from a single sample in a study of cytomegalovirus exposure and HLA in healthy donors. The PCR was carried out with 60 Vbeta primers and 13 Jbeta primers. Using immunoSEQ multiplex PCR, the repertoire was profiled, and TCRdb retains in-frame clones only, with some absent. The sample shows 100,000 to 150,000 clones, around 70% of them seen only once. Sequencing was done on a sample of PBMCs. All receptors derive from a male donor in good health and CMV-seronegative.

The chain couples TRBV28 to TRBJ1-5; 7 nucleotides align to TRBD1. Germline V CDR1 and CDR2: MDHEN, SYDVKM. V lost 6 bases to trimming and J lost 4 bases; unmatched junction nucleotides: 12. The CDR3 is made up of 16 amino acids. In DNA form, the CDR3 reads TGTGCCAGCAGCCCCCTAGGGACAGCTATTAATCAGCCCCAGCATTTT. Translated: CASSPLGTAINQPQHF.

V usage is TRBV6-5 and J usage is TRBJ1-6; 9 bases line up with TRBD1. Looked up from germline, CDR1 is MNHEY and CDR2 is SVGAGI. Trimming at V came to 6 bases and at J to 9 bases, leaving 9 bases not matched to a gene. The CDR3 covers 15 residues. In nucleotides, the CDR3 is TGTGCCAGCAGGCCCGGACAGGGGATGGCTTCACCCCTCCACTTT. This encodes CASRPGQGMASPLHF.

This clone was found a few times. J is TRBJ1-1 and V is TRBV6-5; 11 nucleotides line up with TRBD1. Unmatched junction bases numbered 8, after V lost 6 bases and J lost 11 bases. The V gene's germline CDR1 is MNHEY and CDR2 SVGAGI. CDR3 length: 13 amino acids. CDR3 DNA sequence: TGTGCCAGCAGCCGCGGACAGGGGGCAAGTGCTTTCTTT. Its translation: CASSRGQGASAFF.

J is TRBJ2-7 and V is TRBV9, with TRBD2 matching 8 bases. CDR1 SGDLS and CDR2 YYNGEE come from the germline V gene. CDR3 length: 14 amino acids. V dropped 2 bases and J dropped 4; count of bases not matched to a gene: 5. For the CDR3, the DNA is TGTGCCAGCAGCGTGTCCAGCGGGAGTTACGAGCAGTACTTC. Amino acids: CASSVSSGSYEQYF. Filled out from reference TRBV9 and TRBJ2-7, the complete variable domain reads DSGVTQTPKHLITATGQRVTLRCSPRSGDLSVYWYQQSLDQGLQFLIQYYNGEERAKGNILERFSAQQFPDLHSELNLSSLELGDSALYFCASSVSSGSYEQYFGPGTRLTVT.

This chain's CDR3 is CASSSDTGGLGEQYF. DNA of the CDR3: TGTGCCAGCAGCAGTGACACAGGGGGTCTGGGCGAGCAGTACTTC. The chain joins TRBV21-1 to TRBJ2-7; the D call TRBD1 from the table was never checked on the DNA. TRBV21-1 is flagged as a pseudogene. CDR3 length: 15 residues.

The CDR3 is CASTPGLAGISQYF. DNA for the CDR3: TGTGCCAGCACTCCAGGACTAGCGGGTATTTCGCAGTACTTC. The chain links TRBV28 to TRBJ2-7; 11 nucleotides agree with TRBD2. The germline CDR1 and CDR2 sequences are MDHEN and SYDVKM. V lost 7 bases and J lost 9; bases outside the gene matches: 11. The CDR3 extends over 14 amino acids.

This clone has a handful of counts. The sample holds other DNA sequences that translate to the same CDR3. This chain joins TRBV2 and TRBJ1-2; TRBD1 matches 7 bases. The CDR3 runs to 14 residues. The V and J ends lost 8 bases and 1 base, in that order; junction bases with no gene match: 7. Germline assignment: CDR1 SNHLY and CDR2 FYNNEI. CDR3 nucleotides: TGTGCCAGCCGGGGACAGAATAATAACTATGGCTACACCTTC. Its translation is CASRGQNNNYGYTF.

The chain is built from TRBV5-1 and TRBJ2-1; TRBD2 is a possible D gene (5 bases). Trimming pared 6 bases from V and 7 bases from J, leaving 8 bases between. Germline CDR1 and CDR2: SGHRS and YFSETQ. This CDR3 is 11 amino acids long. CDR3 sequence reads: CASMSGNEQFF. In DNA form, the CDR3 reads TGCGCCAGCATGTCGGGGAATGAGCAGTTCTTC.

J is TRBJ2-1 and V is TRBV5-4; 10 bases agree with TRBD2. V lost 5 bases to trimming and J lost 4 bases; unmatched junction nucleotides: 0. CDR3 size: 13 residues. CDR1 SGHNT and CDR2 YYREEE come from the germline V gene (reference sequence). The CDR3 DNA sequence: TGTGCCAGCAGACTAGCGGGGTACAATGAGCAGTTCTTC. This gives the protein CASRLAGYNEQFF.